The clone carrying this T cell receptor (beta chain) was seen many times. Hyperthyroidism had been newly diagnosed in patients aged 18 to 65, and its duration was under 2 months. Out of approximately 10 ml of fresh peripheral blood came the PBMCs. The sample belongs to a study of T cells in Graves' hyperthyroidism and ophthalmopathy. Authors of the study amplified TCR beta CDR3 regions from RNA transcripts. The study used the HTBI primer set for a first-round RT-PCR of the TCR CDR3. TCRdb ran MiXCR on the multiplex PCR reads and lists one entry per CDR3 protein. This table holds 480,000 or so distinct CDR3 sequences, about an eighth found once. This CDR3 has 14 residues. The germline gives CDR1 SEHNR, CDR2 FQNEAQ (reference sequence). V was pared by 1 base and J by 3 bases, with 7 bases between.

The J gene is TRBJ1-5, the V gene TRBV7-9; a possible D gene is TRBD1 (5 bases). Sequencing was performed on blood. The TCR comes from a woman aged 18-30 years with Graves' hyperthyroidism. The CDR3 DNA follows: TGTGCCAGCAGCTTAGAGGGGATCAATCAGCCCCAGCATTTT. This codes for CASSLEGINQPQHF.